This record looks at one T cell receptor (beta chain) sequence and its context. Its specificity is not known. This record comes from a study of cytomegalovirus exposure and HLA in healthy donors. There are 14 residues in the CDR3. Germline lookup yields CDR1 GTSNPN and CDR2 SVGIG (reference sequence). The junction had 3 bases not matched to a gene; V was cut back by 2 bases and J by 2 bases. Despite likely unrecorded immune exposures, the donors were nominally healthy at the time of sampling. The PCR had 60 Vbeta and 13 Jbeta primers. How the authors handled the data: Approximately 11 million shared chains were among approximately 87 million unique TCR beta chains counted in a later analysis. Using immunoSEQ multiplex PCR, the repertoire was profiled, and TCRdb retains in-frame clones only, with some absent. That table supplies the V and J calls and clone size; D and trimming were determined from the DNA. The data show around 150,000 clones, with 65% to 75% seen just once and less than 5% held by the top ten.

Study-level results: Among TCR sequences, most were rare, though some public TCRs appeared in many donors. An analysis that was carried out later associated some 17,000 TCR beta sequences with HLA alleles at 0.05 false discovery rate.

The source is a man between 60 and 75 years old in good health and CMV-seronegative. The chain couples TRBV30 to TRBJ2-1; 7 nucleotides match TRBD2. Sequenced: PBMCs. The CDR3 is CAWSTREAYNEQFF. CDR3 nucleotides: TGTGCCTGGAGTACTCGGGAGGCCTACAATGAGCAGTTCTTC.